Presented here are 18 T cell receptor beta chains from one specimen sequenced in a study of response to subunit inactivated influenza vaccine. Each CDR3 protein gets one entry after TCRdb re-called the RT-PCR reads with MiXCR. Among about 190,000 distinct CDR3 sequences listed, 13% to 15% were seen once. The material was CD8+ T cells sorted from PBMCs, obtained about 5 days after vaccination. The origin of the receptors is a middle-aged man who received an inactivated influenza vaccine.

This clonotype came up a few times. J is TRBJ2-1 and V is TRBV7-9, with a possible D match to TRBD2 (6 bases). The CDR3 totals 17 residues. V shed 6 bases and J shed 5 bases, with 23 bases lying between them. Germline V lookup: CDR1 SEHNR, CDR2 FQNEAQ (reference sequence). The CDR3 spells CASSPPLVRGNNNEQFF. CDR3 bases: TGTGCCAGCAGTCCACCGCTAGTTCGGGGGAACAACAATGAGCAGTTCTTC.

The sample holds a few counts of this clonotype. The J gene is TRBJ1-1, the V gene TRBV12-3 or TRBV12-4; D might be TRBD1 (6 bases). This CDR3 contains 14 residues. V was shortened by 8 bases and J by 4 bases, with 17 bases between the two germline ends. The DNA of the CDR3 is TGTGCCAGCCGACCAACAGGGCGCGGCACTGAAGCTTTCTTT. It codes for CASRPTGRGTEAFF.

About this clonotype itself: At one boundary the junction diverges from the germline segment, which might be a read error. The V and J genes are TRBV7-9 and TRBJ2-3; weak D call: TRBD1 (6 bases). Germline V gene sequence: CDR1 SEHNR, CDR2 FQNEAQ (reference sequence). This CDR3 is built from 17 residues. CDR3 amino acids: CASSLGGLGATTNTQYF. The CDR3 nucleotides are TGTGCCAGCAGCTTAGGGGGGCTAGGGGCAACCACAAATACGCAGTATTTT.

The DNA of the CDR3 is TGTGCCTGCTCTATAGGTAGCCGCTCCTACAATGAGCAGTTCTTC. This codes for CACSIGSRSYNEQFF. The chain joins TRBV7-8 to TRBJ2-1; no firm D call. The CDR3 is 15 amino acids. Trimming removed 11 bases from V and 0 bases from J, with 17 bases in between. Per the germline V gene, CDR1 is SGHVS and CDR2 is FQNEAQ.

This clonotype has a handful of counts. The DNA of the CDR3 is TGTGCCAGCAGCGTACCGACTAGCGGGATGAACACCGGGGAGCTGTTTTTT. Translation gives CASSVPTSGMNTGELFF. This chain links TRBV7-6 with TRBJ2-2, with 11 bases fitting TRBD2. Germline loops: CDR1 SGHVS, CDR2 FNYEAQ. There are 17 residues in the CDR3. Trimming removed 5 bases from V and 1 base from J; junction bases left unmatched: 6. Combining the CDR3 with reference TRBV7-6 and TRBJ2-2 gives the whole variable domain GAGVSQSPRYKVTKRGQDVALRCDPISGHVSLYWYRQALGQGPEFLTYFNYEAQQDKSGLPNDRFSAERPEGSISTLTIQRTEQRDSAMYRCASSVPTSGMNTGELFFGEGSRLTVL.

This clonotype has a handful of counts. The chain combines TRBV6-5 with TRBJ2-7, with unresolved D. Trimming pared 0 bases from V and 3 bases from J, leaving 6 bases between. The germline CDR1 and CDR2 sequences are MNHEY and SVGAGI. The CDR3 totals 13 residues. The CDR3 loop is CASSYSGYYEQYF. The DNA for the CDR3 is TGTGCCAGCAGTTACTCTGGGTACTACGAGCAGTACTTC.

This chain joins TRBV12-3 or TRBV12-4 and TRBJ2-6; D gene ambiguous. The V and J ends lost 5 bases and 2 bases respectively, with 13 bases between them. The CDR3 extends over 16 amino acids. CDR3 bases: TGTGCCAGCAGTCTCGGACGCGGCCCTGGGGCCAACGTCCTGACTTTC. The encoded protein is CASSLGRGPGANVLTF.

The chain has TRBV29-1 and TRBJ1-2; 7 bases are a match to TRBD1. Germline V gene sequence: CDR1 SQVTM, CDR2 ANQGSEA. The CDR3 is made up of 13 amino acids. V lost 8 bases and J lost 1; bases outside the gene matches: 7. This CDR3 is CSLSGTDNYGYTF. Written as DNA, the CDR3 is TGCAGCTTATCCGGGACAGATAACTATGGCTACACCTTC.

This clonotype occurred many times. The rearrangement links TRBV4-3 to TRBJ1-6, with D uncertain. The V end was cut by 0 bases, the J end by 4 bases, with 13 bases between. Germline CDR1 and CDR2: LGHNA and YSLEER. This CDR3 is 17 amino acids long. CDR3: CASSQDPKITYNSPLHF. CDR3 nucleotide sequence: TGCGCCAGCAGCCAAGATCCGAAGATAACTTATAATTCACCCCTCCACTTT.

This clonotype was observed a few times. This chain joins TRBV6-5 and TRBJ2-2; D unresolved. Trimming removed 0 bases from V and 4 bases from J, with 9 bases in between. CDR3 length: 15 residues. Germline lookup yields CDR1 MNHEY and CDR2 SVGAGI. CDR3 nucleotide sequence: TGTGCCAGCAGTTACTCTGGGGTTGGCACCGGGGAGCTGTTTTTT. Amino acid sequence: CASSYSGVGTGELFF.

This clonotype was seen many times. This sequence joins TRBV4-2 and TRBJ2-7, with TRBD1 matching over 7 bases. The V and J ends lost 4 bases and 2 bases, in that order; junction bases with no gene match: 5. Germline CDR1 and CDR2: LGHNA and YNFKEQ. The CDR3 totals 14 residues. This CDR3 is CASSPRDRAYEQYF. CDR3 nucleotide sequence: TGTGCCAGCAGCCCCCGGGACAGAGCCTACGAGCAGTACTTC.

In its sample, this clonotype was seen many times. The CDR3 here is CASSEGTGQFF. DNA of the CDR3: TGTGCCAGCAGTGAGGGGACTGGACAGTTCTTC. This chain uses TRBV6-1 with TRBJ2-1, with D possibly TRBD2 on 6 matching bases. Germline V gene sequence: CDR1 MNHNS, CDR2 SASEGT. The V end was cut by 3 bases, the J end by 13 bases, with 10 bases between. The CDR3 runs to 11 residues.

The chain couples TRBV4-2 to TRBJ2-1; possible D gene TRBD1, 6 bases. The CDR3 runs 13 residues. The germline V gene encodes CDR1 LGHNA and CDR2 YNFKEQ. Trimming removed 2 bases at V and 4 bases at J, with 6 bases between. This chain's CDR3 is CASSQRGYNEQFF. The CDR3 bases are TGTGCCAGCAGCCAAAGGGGGTACAATGAGCAGTTCTTC.

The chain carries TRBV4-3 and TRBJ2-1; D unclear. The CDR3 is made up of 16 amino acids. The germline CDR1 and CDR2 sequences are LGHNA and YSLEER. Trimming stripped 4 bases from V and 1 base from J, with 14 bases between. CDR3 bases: TGCGCCAGCAGCCTTGGGCGTTTAACATCCTACAATGAGCAGTTCTTC. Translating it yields CASSLGRLTSYNEQFF.

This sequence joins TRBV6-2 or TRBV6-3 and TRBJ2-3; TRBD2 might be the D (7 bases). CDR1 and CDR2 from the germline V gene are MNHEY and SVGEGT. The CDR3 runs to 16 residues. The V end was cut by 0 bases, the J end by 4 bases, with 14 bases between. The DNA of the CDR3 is TGTGCCAGCAGTTACTCGGTCAGGGGAGGGGCAGATACGCAGTATTTT. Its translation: CASSYSVRGGADTQYF.

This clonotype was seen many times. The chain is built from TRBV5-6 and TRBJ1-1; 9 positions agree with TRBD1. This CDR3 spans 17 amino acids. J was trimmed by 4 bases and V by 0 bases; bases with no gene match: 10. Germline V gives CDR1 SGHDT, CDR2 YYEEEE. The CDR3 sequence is CASSLGQTGGGTTEAFF. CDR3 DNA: TGTGCCAGCAGCTTGGGACAGACAGGGGGAGGGACCACTGAAGCTTTCTTT.

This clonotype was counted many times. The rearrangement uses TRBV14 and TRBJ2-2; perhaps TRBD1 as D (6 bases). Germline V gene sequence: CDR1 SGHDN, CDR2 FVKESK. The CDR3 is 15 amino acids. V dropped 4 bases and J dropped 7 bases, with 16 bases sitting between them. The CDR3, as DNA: TGTGCCAGCAGCCCCGGGACACGGGGACACGGGGAGCTGTTTTTT. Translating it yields CASSPGTRGHGELFF.

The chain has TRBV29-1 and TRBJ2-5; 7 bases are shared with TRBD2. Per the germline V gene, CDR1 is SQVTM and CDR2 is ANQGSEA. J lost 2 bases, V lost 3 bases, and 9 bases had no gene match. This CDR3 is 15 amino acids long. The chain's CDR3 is CSVDLAGWPQETQYF. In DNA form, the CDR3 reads TGCAGCGTTGATTTAGCGGGCTGGCCTCAAGAGACCCAGTACTTC.